This section outlines one T cell receptor beta chain sequence together with its context. The target antigen is unknown. V lost 5 bases to trimming and J lost 2 bases, with 17 bases between them. There are 15 residues in the CDR3. Germline CDR1 reads SGHRS; CDR2 reads YFSETQ. This record comes from a study of cytomegalovirus exposure and HLA in healthy donors. Study-wide findings and caveats: Analysis was carried out at a later point, and it linked a missense DCLRE1C variant to TCR beta V- and J-gene trimming.

Both 60 Vbeta primers and 13 Jbeta primers went into the PCR. This table comes from immunoSEQ multiplex PCR, and its TCRdb copy is limited to in-frame clones, with some not included. The table records about 94,000 clones, about 80% of them present only once. The receptor comes from a man aged 35 to 55 in good health and CMV-seropositive. The genes are TRBV5-1 and TRBJ2-7; D is perhaps TRBD1 (6 bases). The sequenced sample consisted of PBMCs. The CDR3 DNA sequence: TGCGCCAGCAGGGAATCAACAGGGACCCCCTACGAGCAGTACTTC. It is translated as CASRESTGTPYEQYF. The full variable domain, with the rest looked up from reference TRBV5-1 and TRBJ2-7, is KAGVTQTPRYLIKTRGQQVTLSCSPISGHRSVSWYQQTPGQGLQFLFEYFSETQRNKGNFPGRFSGRQFSNSRSEMNVSTLELGDSALYLCASRESTGTPYEQYFGPGTRLTVT.